A selection of T cell receptor beta chains follows, all from one sample in a study of CD8 T cells in ankylosing spondylitis. Via MiXCR, TCRdb re-called the 5' RACE reads, giving one row per CDR3 protein. The sample lists 250,000 to 300,000 distinct CDR3 sequences, roughly 20% occurring once. The sequenced sample consisted of blood, either unsorted or a sorted T cell fraction (not recorded which). The receptors originated from a male donor with ankylosing spondylitis or in good health (not recorded which). The CDR3 runs from the conserved cysteine through the conserved F or W. Clone size, where shown, is once, few, many, or a class for clones that have expanded.

TRBV20-1,few,CSATDSSNQPQHF
TRBV28,.,CASSWGQLKGYTF
TRBV5-1,.,CASSLGTFILQETQYF
TRBV5-1,few,CASSQGAGGSNQPQHF
TRBV11-2,few,CASSLPDRGGQETQYF
TRBV3-1,few,CASSQEGVLAHEQFF
TRBV20-1,many,CSARTPGHRNTEAFF
TRBV7-2,.,CASSLAGVLNTEAFF
TRBV12-3/TRBV12-4,few,CASSLGTGDPNQPQHF
TRBV7-2,few,CASSLALAGGTDTQYF
TRBV9,few,CASSGMGQGGEKLFF
TRBV7-3,many,CASSLTGPTSTDTQYF
TRBV20-1,few,CSARDLRGNTGELFF
TRBV11-2,.,CASSLDRGVGSVNEQFF
TRBV2,few,CASSEWGRVTDTQYF
TRBV2,few,CASSEMSSQAGRDTQYF
TRBV11-1,once,CASRRNPGLAEMSSYNEQFF
TRBV5-5,.,CASSLDLVGRGETQYF
TRBV6-4,.,CASSEGARYNEQFF
TRBV7-9,.,CASSLDSTEAFF
TRBV10-2,.,CASRRAPGASGRRWNEQFF
TRBV28,few,CARSQTPSGRAADTQYF
TRBV5-5,.,CASNPKGTGEETQYF
TRBV5-1,many,CASSPGNEKLFF
TRBV5-1,few,CASSTGTSGDYNEQFF
TRBV7-2,few,CASTLGGGGELFF
TRBV28,many,CASSETGAAFF
TRBV12-3/TRBV12-4,few,CASSPAAGGSKTQYF
TRBV29-1,.,CSVGAAGAFF
TRBV7-8,.,CASIGDRGNTGELFF
TRBV10-3,.,CAIGGVGQPQHF
TRBV29-1,many,CSAQLTGRETQYF
TRBV3-1,.,CASSPGQGIFGYTF
TRBV10-3,few,CAISESITDTQYF
TRBV10-3,.,CATISGRGPPPDTQYF
TRBV7-8,many,CASSLARGTGELFF
TRBV12-3/TRBV12-4,many,CASSYTGAGNTIYF
TRBV5-1,few,CASSLGRFNEKLFF
TRBV27,.,CASSTWGGETQYF
TRBV11-2,few,CASSLEVRTSGAYNEQFF
TRBV12-3/TRBV12-4,few,CASSGPGENSPLHF
TRBV20-1,many,CSARTRVISTDTQYF
TRBV6-5,few,CASSYGQVPYNEQFF
TRBV20-1,many,CSAPEGPEQFF
TRBV12-3/TRBV12-4,many,CASSFSGGDSPLHF
TRBV20-1,.,CSARDASGRAQSYNEQFF
TRBV5-1,few,CASSPMAQSSYNEQFF
TRBV20-1,few,CSARGSGNTEAFF
TRBV7-2,few,CASTPTRTASEAFF
TRBV29-1,.,CSGGQNTEAFF
TRBV20-1,few,CSAHQGTAGNTIYF
TRBV10-1,.,CASSESRGDTQYF
TRBV12-3/TRBV12-4,many,CASSATGTPETQYF
TRBV12-3/TRBV12-4,.,CASNPGLAGVTDTQYF